This entry describes one T cell receptor (beta chain). This clone was detected a few times. It lacks a known antigen. The sample holds no much larger clone one base away, and base qualities are not on file. Its CDR3 holds 11 amino acids, cysteine through phenylalanine. Only CDR3 DNA is held: 33 bases, read in frame from base 1. The germline V gene (reference sequence) yields SEHNR for CDR1 and FQNEAQ for CDR2. V and J are trimmed by 11 bases and 3 bases, and the gene matches miss 3 bases of the junction. Each clonotype received, on average, 10x coverage in deep resolution sequencing performed on a MiSeq, where the target depth lay between 1 in 1 million and 1 in 200,000 T cells. The immunoSEQ hsTCRB Kit was used to generate TCR beta libraries. Processing in the source paper ran as follows. ImmunoSEQ Data Assistant and ImmunoSEQ Analyzer were used for data analysis, and V, D and J genes were assigned according to IMGT definitions. Clonality, which ranges from 0 to 1, was calculated by subtracting the normalized Shannon entropy of productive rearrangement frequencies from one. Only overrepresented clonotypes making up at least 0.05% of the repertoire of each patient were included in the public clonotype analysis. Repertoires from roughly 13 age-matched healthy donors in immuneACCESS were used as clonality controls. This immuneACCESS table, as held by TCRdb, lists in-frame sequences with V and J called but not all clones. Of the missing ones, under half trace to an unresolved V gene in checked studies; the others have no known cause. D and trimming come from the DNA, and the V and J calls and clone size come from that table. This sample has some 290,000 clones in its table, and roughly 79% of those were observed once. The ten biggest clones cover roughly 7% of the sample.

This entry comes from a study of cytotoxic CD8 clonotypes in ibrutinib-treated CLL (dated by TCRdb to the early 2020s). A note on the overall study: The cohort included about 15 treatment-naive and around 10 relapsed/refractory patients; some 18 were IGHV unmutated. Longitudinal samples were obtainable from about 30% of the 86 participants in the trial. Samples averaged approximately 260,000 productive templates and tens of thousands of productive rearrangements. Response samples were obtained after a median of approximately twelve months of treatment, with a range of roughly 6 to 40 months. Responses were partial in roughly 24 patients and complete in 2; after median about 5.5 years follow-up, about 14 stayed in remission and 12 progressed. Cryopreserved peripheral blood mononuclear cells were obtained prior to treatment, at the time of response, and at either disease progression or sustained remission. What the study reported, not specific to this receptor: Baseline clonality exceeded that of age-matched healthy donors and correlated strongly with circulating CD8+ T-cell counts. Clonality rose at ibrutinib response, remained stable during sustained remission, and dropped back toward baseline at progression. Lymph node repertoires were not examined, and the timing of sampling was not matched between patients in sustained remission and those whose disease progressed. Public clonotypes were rare and either shrank or stayed stable during treatment, and the rise in clonality at ibrutinib response reflected expansion of private clonotypes.

For TCR beta library preparation, approximately 2 micrograms of genomic DNA was extracted from cryopreserved PBMCs. Longitudinal blood samples from CLL patients receiving ibrutinib monotherapy were subjected to high-throughput TCR beta sequencing. The patients took part in an open-label, single-center phase 2 trial of ibrutinib monotherapy. The chain is made from TRBV7-9 and TRBJ2-7, with 8 bases matching TRBD2. The receptor's source is a human donor with chronic lymphocytic leukemia. This specimen consisted of PBMCs, obtained before ibrutinib treatment. The CDR3 region: CAGGLGYEQYF. At the DNA level, the sequence is TGTGCCGGGGGACTAGGCTACGAGCAGTACTTC.